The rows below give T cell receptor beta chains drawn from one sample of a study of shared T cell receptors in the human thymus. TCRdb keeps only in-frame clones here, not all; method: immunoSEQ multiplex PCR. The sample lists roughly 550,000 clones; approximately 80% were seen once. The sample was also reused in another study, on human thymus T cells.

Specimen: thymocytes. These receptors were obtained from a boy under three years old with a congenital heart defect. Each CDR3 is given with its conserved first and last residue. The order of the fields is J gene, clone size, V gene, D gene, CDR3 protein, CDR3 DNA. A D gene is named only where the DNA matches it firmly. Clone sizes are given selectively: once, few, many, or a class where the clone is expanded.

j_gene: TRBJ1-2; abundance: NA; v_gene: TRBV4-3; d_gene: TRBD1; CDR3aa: CASSLATGTGESPGLYGYTF; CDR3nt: TGCGCCAGCAGCCTTGCAACCGGGACAGGGGAGTCACCGGGACTCTATGGCTACACCTTC
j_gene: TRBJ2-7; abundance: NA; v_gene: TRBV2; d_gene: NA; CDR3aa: CASRDRLVPYEQYF; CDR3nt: TGTGCCAGCCGGGATCGACTAGTCCCCTACGAGCAGTACTTC
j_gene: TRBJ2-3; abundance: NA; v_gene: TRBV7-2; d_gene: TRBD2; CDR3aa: CASSSVSGGEWDTQYF; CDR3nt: TGTGCCAGCAGCTCCGTTAGCGGGGGGGAGTGGGATACGCAGTATTTT
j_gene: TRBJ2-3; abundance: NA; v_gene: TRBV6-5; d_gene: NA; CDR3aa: CASSSAGRFTDTQYF; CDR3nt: TGTGCCAGCAGCTCGGCGGGGCGGTTCACAGATACGCAGTATTTT
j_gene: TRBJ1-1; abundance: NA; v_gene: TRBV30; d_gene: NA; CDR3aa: CAWRDGGENTEAFF; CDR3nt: TGTGCCTGGAGGGACGGGGGGGAGAACACTGAAGCTTTCTTT
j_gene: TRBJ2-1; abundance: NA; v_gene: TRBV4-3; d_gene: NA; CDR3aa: CASSPRLLTTTIYNEQFF; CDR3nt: TGCGCCAGCAGCCCTCGACTTCTAACGACTACAATCTACAATGAGCAGTTCTTC
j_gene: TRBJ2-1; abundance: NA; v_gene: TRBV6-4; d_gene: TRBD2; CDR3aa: CASSDGTGTSGRANEQFF; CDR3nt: TGTGCCAGCAGTGACGGCACCGGGACTAGCGGGAGGGCCAATGAGCAGTTCTTC
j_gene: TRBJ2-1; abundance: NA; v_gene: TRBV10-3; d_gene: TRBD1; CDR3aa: CAISDGTGDNEQFF; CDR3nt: TGTGCCATCAGTGATGGGACAGGTGACAATGAGCAGTTCTTC
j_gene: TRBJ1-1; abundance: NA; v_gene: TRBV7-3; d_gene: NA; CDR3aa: CASSLGGGNTEAFF; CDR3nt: TGTGCCAGCAGCTTAGGGGGGGGGAACACTGAAGCTTTCTTT
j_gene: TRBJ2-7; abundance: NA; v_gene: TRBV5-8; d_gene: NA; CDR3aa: CASSFCGPSGRGYEQYF; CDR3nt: TGTGCCAGCAGCTTTTGTGGTCCGTCTGGGAGGGGGTACGAGCAGTACTTC
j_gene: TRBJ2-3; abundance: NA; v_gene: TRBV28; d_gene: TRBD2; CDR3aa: CASSQAGVTDTDTQYF; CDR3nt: TGTGCCAGCAGTCAAGCGGGGGTAACGGACACAGATACGCAGTATTTT
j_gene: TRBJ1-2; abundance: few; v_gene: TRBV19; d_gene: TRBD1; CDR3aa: CASSPGTAYGYTF; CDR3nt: TGTGCCAGTAGCCCTGGGACAGCTTATGGCTACACCTTC
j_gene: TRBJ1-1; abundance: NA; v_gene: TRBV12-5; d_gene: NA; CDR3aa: CASGLGDTEAFF; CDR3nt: TGTGCTAGTGGTTTAGGGGACACTGAAGCTTTCTTT
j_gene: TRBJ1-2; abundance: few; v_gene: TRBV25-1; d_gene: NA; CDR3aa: CASSDITGRPSPGYTF; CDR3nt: TGTGCCAGCAGTGATATCACAGGGCGCCCCTCCCCTGGCTACACCTTC
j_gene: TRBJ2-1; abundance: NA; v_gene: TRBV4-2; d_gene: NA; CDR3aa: CASSHGGPYNEQFF; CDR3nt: TGTGCCAGCAGCCACGGAGGGCCCTACAATGAGCAGTTCTTC
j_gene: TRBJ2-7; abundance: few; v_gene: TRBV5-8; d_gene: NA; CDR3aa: CASSRAGSYEQYF; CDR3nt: TGTGCCAGCAGTCGGGCGGGGAGCTACGAGCAGTACTTC
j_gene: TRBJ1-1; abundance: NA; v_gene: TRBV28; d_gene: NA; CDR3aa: CASMWPQGGDTEAFF; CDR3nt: TGTGCCAGCATGTGGCCCCAGGGTGGGGACACTGAAGCTTTCTTT
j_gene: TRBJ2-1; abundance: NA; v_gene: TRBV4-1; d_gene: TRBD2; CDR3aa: CASSQVRRGEGGNEQFF; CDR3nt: TGCGCCAGCAGCCAAGTTCGGCGAGGGGAGGGAGGGAATGAGCAGTTCTTC
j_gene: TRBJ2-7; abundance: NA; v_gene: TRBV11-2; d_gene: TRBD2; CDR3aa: CASSLGAGGPVRYEQYF; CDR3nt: TGTGCCAGCAGCTTAGGTGCGGGAGGCCCCGTCCGCTACGAGCAGTACTTC
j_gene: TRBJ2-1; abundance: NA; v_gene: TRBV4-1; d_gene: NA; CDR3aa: CASSLTRARGYEQFF; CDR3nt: TGCGCCAGCAGCCTGACTAGAGCCCGAGGCTATGAGCAGTTCTTC
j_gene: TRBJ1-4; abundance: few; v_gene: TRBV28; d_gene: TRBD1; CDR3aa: CASSLQGANEKLFF; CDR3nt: TGTGCCAGCAGTTTGCAGGGGGCTAATGAAAAACTGTTTTTT
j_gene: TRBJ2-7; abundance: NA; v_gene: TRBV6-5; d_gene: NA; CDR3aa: CASRARGSGYEQYF; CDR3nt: TGTGCCAGCAGAGCCCGGGGTTCGGGCTACGAGCAGTACTTC
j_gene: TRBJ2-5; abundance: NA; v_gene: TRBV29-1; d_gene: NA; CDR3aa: CSVELQVRARKETQYF; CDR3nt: TGCAGCGTTGAACTACAGGTTCGAGCTCGCAAAGAGACCCAGTACTTC
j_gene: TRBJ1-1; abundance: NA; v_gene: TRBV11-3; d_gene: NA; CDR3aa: CASSDGGDDTEAFF; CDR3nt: TGTGCCAGCAGCGACGGGGGGGACGACACTGAAGCTTTCTTT
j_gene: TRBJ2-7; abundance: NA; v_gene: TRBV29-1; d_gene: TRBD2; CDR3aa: CSVTERENAVGEQYF; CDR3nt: TGCAGCGTCACGGAGCGGGAGAACGCTGTCGGCGAGCAGTACTTC
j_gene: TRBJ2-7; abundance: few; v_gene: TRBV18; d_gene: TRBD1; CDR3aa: CASSQGTADYEQYF; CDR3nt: TGTGCCAGCTCACAAGGGACAGCCGACTACGAGCAGTACTTC
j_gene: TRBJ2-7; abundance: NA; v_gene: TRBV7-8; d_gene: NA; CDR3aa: CASSGQRAREQYF; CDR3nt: TGTGCCAGCAGCGGGCAGAGGGCTCGCGAGCAGTACTTC
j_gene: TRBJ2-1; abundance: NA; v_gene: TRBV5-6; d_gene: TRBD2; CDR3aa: CASSGGLAGYNEQFF; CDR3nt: TGTGCCAGCAGCGGGGGACTAGCGGGCTACAATGAGCAGTTCTTC
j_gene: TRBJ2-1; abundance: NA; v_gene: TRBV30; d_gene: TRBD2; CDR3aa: CAWSVNSGISNEQFF; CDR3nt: TGTGCCTGGAGTGTAAATAGCGGGATAAGTAATGAGCAGTTCTTC
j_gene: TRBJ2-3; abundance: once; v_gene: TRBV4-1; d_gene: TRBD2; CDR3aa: CASKTSGGADTQYF; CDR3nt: TGCGCCAGCAAGACTAGCGGGGGGGCAGATACGCAGTATTTT
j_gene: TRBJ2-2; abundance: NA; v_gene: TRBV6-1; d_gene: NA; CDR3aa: CATRFGTGELFF; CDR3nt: TGTGCCACCCGCTTCGGCACCGGGGAGCTGTTTTTT
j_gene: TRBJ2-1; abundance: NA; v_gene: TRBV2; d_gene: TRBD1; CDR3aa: CASSALTSGTARGRSYNEQFF; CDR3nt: TGTGCCAGCAGTGCGCTAACCTCCGGGACGGCTAGGGGGCGGTCCTACAATGAGCAGTTCTTC
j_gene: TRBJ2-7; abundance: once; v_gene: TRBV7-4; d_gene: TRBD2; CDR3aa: CASSSYPGGEQYF; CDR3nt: TGTGCCAGCAGCTCTTATCCGGGAGGGGAGCAGTACTTC
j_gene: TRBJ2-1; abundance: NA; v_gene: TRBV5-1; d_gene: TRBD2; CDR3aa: CASSSTLSLAGALPYDEQFF; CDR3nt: TGCGCCAGCAGCTCCACCCTTTCCCTAGCGGGAGCGCTTCCCTACGATGAGCAGTTCTTC
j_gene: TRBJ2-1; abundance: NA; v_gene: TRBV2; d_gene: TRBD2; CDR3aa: CASSRTSGRTSWNEQFF; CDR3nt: TGTGCCAGCAGTAGGACTAGCGGGAGGACCTCCTGGAATGAGCAGTTCTTC
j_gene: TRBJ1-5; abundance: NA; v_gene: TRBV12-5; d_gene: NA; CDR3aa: CASGLVPSRQHNQPQHF; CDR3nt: TGTGCTAGTGGTTTGGTACCCTCGAGGCAGCACAATCAGCCCCAGCATTTT